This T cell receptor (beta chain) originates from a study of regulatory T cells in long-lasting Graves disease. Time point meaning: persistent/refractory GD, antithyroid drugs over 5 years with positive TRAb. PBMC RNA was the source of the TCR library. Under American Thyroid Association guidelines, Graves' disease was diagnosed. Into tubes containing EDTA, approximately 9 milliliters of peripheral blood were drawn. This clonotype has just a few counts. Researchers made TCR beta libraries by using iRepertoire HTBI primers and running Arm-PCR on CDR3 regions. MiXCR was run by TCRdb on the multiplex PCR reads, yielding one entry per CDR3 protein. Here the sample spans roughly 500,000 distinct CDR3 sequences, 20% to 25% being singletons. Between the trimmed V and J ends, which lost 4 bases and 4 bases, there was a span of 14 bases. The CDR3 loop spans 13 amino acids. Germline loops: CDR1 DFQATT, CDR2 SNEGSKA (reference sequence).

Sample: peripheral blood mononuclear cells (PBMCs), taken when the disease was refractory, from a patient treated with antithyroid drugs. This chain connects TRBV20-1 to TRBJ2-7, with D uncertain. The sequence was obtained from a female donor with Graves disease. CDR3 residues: CSANWAATYEQYF. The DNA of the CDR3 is TGCAGTGCTAATTGGGCCGCCACATACGAGCAGTACTTC.